The 31 T cell receptor beta chains below all came from one sample that was sequenced in a study of patients and donors after allogeneic stem cell transplantation. Each CDR3 protein gets one entry after TCRdb re-called the RT-PCR reads with MiXCR. The data hold approximately 88,000 distinct CDR3 sequences, with 5% observed a single time. The specimen sequenced was blood, either unsorted or a sorted T cell fraction (not recorded which). These receptor sequences come from a human donor who was either an allogeneic HSCT recipient or a stem cell or donor lymphocyte infusion donor (not recorded which). It is not recorded whose cells these are; they may come from a transplant donor.

This clonotype was recorded at least ten times. The rearrangement joins TRBV12-3 or TRBV12-4 to TRBJ1-5; 7 nucleotides align to TRBD1. This CDR3 region has 19 residues. J was trimmed by 3 bases and V by 6 bases; bases with no gene match: 20. As DNA, the CDR3 is TGTGCCAGCAGCTCTTGGGCCGGGACAGCCCCCGATATCAATCAGCCCCAGCATTTT. Its protein is CASSSWAGTAPDINQPQHF.

This clonotype has more than one count but fewer than ten. The rearrangement uses TRBV6-1 and TRBJ2-1; 11 positions match TRBD2. The CDR3 has 15 amino acids. Germline loops: CDR1 MNHNS, CDR2 SASEGT. V was pared by 3 bases and J by 5 bases, with 3 bases of the junction left unmatched. This CDR3 is CASSDSGRGNNEQFF. The DNA for the CDR3 is TGTGCCAGCAGTGATAGCGGGAGGGGGAACAATGAGCAGTTCTTC.

The rearrangement joins TRBV2 to TRBJ1-2; D may be TRBD1 (6 bases). V lost 7 bases to trimming and J lost 9 bases, with 18 bases between them. This CDR3 is built from 13 residues. Germline assignment: CDR1 SNHLY and CDR2 FYNNEI. CDR3: CASIPSTGSSYTF. CDR3 DNA sequence: TGTGCCAGCATTCCATCCACAGGGAGTAGCTACACCTTC. Together with reference TRBV2 and TRBJ1-2, the CDR3 gives the full variable domain: EPEVTQTPSHQVTQMGQEVILRCVPISNHLYFYWYRQILGQKVEFLVSFYNNEISEKSEIFDDQFSVERPDGSNFTLKIRSTKLEDSAMYFCASIPSTGSSYTFGSGTRLTVV.

Ten or more counts support this clonotype. This sequence joins TRBV9 and TRBJ2-7; D is undetermined. V lost 1 base and J 7 bases, leaving 12 bases between the germline ends. Germline V lookup: CDR1 SGDLS, CDR2 YYNGEE. CDR3 length: 13 amino acids. CDR3 nucleotide sequence: TGTGCCAGCAGCGTACAACCTTTCGAGGAGCAGTACTTC. This codes for CASSVQPFEEQYF.

The chain uses TRBV4-1 and TRBJ1-5; D is undetermined. V lost 0 bases and J lost 9, with 15 bases in between. Germline CDR1 MGHRA, CDR2 YSYEKL. This CDR3 is built from 15 residues. DNA for the CDR3: TGCGCCAGCAGCCAAGAGTATGGAGGGATCACGCCCCAGCATTTT. This encodes CASSQEYGGITPQHF.

This clonotype was counted ten times or more. V gene TRBV5-1 combines with J gene TRBJ1-2; TRBD1 might be the D (5 bases). V was trimmed by 0 bases and J by 6 bases, leaving 12 bases between them. This CDR3 is built from 14 residues. From germline, CDR1 is SGHRS and CDR2 YFSETQ. CDR3 bases: TGCGCCAGCAGCTTGGCCGTACGGGGCGATGGCTACACCTTC. Protein: CASSLAVRGDGYTF. The full variable domain, in which reference TRBV5-1 and TRBJ1-2 provide the parts outside the CDR3, is KAGVTQTPRYLIKTRGQQVTLSCSPISGHRSVSWYQQTPGQGLQFLFEYFSETQRNKGNFPGRFSGRQFSNSRSEMNVSTLELGDSALYLCASSLAVRGDGYTFGSGTRLTVV.

This clonotype was seen repeatedly, ten times or more. The chain links TRBV18 to TRBJ2-2, with 11 positions matching TRBD2. J lost 4 bases, V lost 6 bases, and 4 bases had no gene match. CDR1 and CDR2 from the germline V gene are KGHSH and LQKENI. The CDR3 is 15 residues long. The CDR3 DNA follows: TGTGCCAGCTCGCAGGGGACTAGCGGCACCGGGGAGCTGTTTTTT. This translates into CASSQGTSGTGELFF.

Ten or more counts support this clonotype. The chain uses TRBV30 and TRBJ2-5; 7 nucleotides match TRBD2. The CDR3 has 13 amino acids. Trimming at V came to 2 bases and at J to 9 bases, leaving 9 bases not matched to a gene. In germline, CDR1 is GTSNPN, CDR2 SVGIG (reference sequence). The CDR3 DNA follows: TGTGCCTGGAGTACGAACGGGAGGAACGCCCAGTACTTC. Translated: CAWSTNGRNAQYF.

This clonotype occurred a few times. V and J are TRBV4-2 and TRBJ2-1; weak D call: TRBD1 (5 bases). Per germline, CDR1 LGHNA and CDR2 YNFKEQ. This CDR3 has 15 residues. V dropped 0 bases and J dropped 5 bases, with 11 bases sitting between them. CDR3 in amino acids: CASSQDGREHNEQFF. In nucleotides, the CDR3 is TGTGCCAGCAGCCAAGACGGCAGGGAACACAATGAGCAGTTCTTC.

In this sample, this clonotype turned up many times. CDR3 residues: CASRSGNTGELFF. The CDR3 region has the DNA TGTGCCAGCAGGTCAGGGAACACCGGGGAGCTGTTTTTT. This chain connects TRBV2 to TRBJ2-2; D not certain. Trimming took 6 bases from V and 1 from J, leaving 6 bases between them. The V gene's germline CDR1 is SNHLY and CDR2 FYNNEI. CDR3 size: 13 residues.

This clonotype was found a few times. J is TRBJ1-1 and V is TRBV6-1, with a weak D call TRBD1 (5 bases). This CDR3 has 17 amino acids. Between the trimmed V and J ends, which lost 5 bases and 3 bases, there was a span of 22 bases. The germline gives CDR1 MNHNS, CDR2 SASEGT. CDR3 amino acids: CASSPQGRGSGDTEAFF. The DNA of the CDR3 is TGTGCCAGCAGTCCCCAAGGCCGGGGGAGTGGGGACACTGAAGCTTTCTTT.

This clonotype was seen many times. The rearrangement joins TRBV5-1 to TRBJ1-1; D not certain. This CDR3 is built from 13 residues. Per germline, CDR1 SGHRS and CDR2 YFSETQ. V shed 5 bases and J shed 1 base, with 9 bases lying between them. CDR3 sequence (DNA): TGCGCCAGCAGACTTGACCCGAACACTGAAGCTTTCTTT. It specifies CASRLDPNTEAFF. Combining the CDR3 with reference TRBV5-1 and TRBJ1-1 gives the whole variable domain KAGVTQTPRYLIKTRGQQVTLSCSPISGHRSVSWYQQTPGQGLQFLFEYFSETQRNKGNFPGRFSGRQFSNSRSEMNVSTLELGDSALYLCASRLDPNTEAFFGQGTRLTVV.

This clonotype has a count of ten or more. The rearrangement links TRBV28 to TRBJ2-5, with 9 bases fitting TRBD2. The CDR3 has 15 residues. Unmatched junction bases numbered 10, after V lost 1 base and J lost 10 bases. Germline V gene lookup returns CDR1 MDHEN and CDR2 SYDVKM. The CDR3 spells CASSLLGTSRRGQYF. The CDR3 DNA sequence: TGTGCCAGCAGTTTATTAGGGACTAGCAGGAGGGGCCAGTACTTC.

This sequence joins TRBV12-3 or TRBV12-4 and TRBJ1-6; weak D call: TRBD1 (5 bases). CDR3 length: 14 amino acids. The V end was cut by 6 bases, the J end by 13 bases, with 19 bases between. CDR3 in amino acids: CASSPDGGGEPLHF. CDR3 coding DNA: TGTGCCAGCAGCCCGGACGGGGGGGGAGAGCCCCTCCACTTT.

This clonotype was counted ten times or more. The chain employs TRBV6-5 and TRBJ2-5, with D perhaps given as TRBD1 or TRBD2 (6 bases each). V was clipped by 6 bases and J by 5 bases, with 16 bases between them. The CDR3 totals 14 residues. Germline CDR1 is MNHEY and CDR2 is SVGAGI. This chain's CDR3 is CASSYRGGLETQYF. CDR3 bases: TGTGCCAGCAGCTACCGAGGGGGGCTGGAGACCCAGTACTTC.

To note about this clonotype: At one boundary the junction diverges from the germline segment, which might be a read error. This chain joins TRBV23-1 and TRBJ2-5, with D perhaps TRBD1 or TRBD2 (6 bases each). TRBV23-1 qualifies as an ORF whose function is uncertain. This CDR3 contains 12 residues. The CDR3 sequence: CASSQHRARGHF. The CDR3 DNA reads as TGCGCCAGCAGTCAGCACCGGGCCCGGGGGCACTTC.

At least ten counts were recorded for this clonotype. V gene TRBV5-1 combines with J gene TRBJ2-7, with TRBD1 matching 9 bases. Germline values: CDR1 SGHRS, CDR2 YFSETQ. The J segment lost 5 bases and the V segment lost 4 bases, leaving 7 bases of the junction unmatched. This CDR3 comprises 14 residues. The DNA for the CDR3 is TGCGCCAGCAGCCATACAGGGGGCGCGAACGAGCAGTACTTC. Protein product: CASSHTGGANEQYF.

At least ten counts were recorded for this clonotype. The V gene is TRBV12-3 or TRBV12-4, the J gene TRBJ2-5; 8 positions agree with TRBD1. V shed 3 bases and J 5 bases; nucleotides not matched to a gene: 8. The length of the CDR3 is 15 residues. The CDR3 here is CASSFRQGSWETQYF. As DNA, the CDR3 is TGTGCCAGCAGTTTCAGACAGGGGTCTTGGGAGACCCAGTACTTC.

This clonotype came up many times. The chain carries TRBV12-3 or TRBV12-4 and TRBJ1-5, with 9 positions matching TRBD1. CDR3 size: 14 residues. V was clipped by 3 bases and J by 4 bases; unmatched bases: 1. The CDR3 sequence is CASSFDRGNQPQHF. Written as DNA, the CDR3 is TGTGCCAGCAGTTTCGACAGGGGGAATCAGCCCCAGCATTTT.

This clonotype came up many times. The rearrangement uses TRBV4-1 and TRBJ1-2; perhaps TRBD1 as D (6 bases). Trimming took off 3 bases at V and 3 bases at J, with 17 bases between the two ends. Germline values: CDR1 MGHRA, CDR2 YSYEKL. This CDR3 is 16 amino acids long. CDR3 amino acids: CASSQHAGAGYYGYTF. The CDR3 DNA sequence: TGCGCCAGCAGCCAGCACGCAGGGGCAGGGTACTATGGCTACACCTTC.

This clonotype was picked up a small number of times. V gene TRBV28 combines with J gene TRBJ2-3; TRBD2 matches 7 bases. This CDR3 spans 14 amino acids. Germline trimming cut 6 bases from V and 6 bases from J; bases unmatched to any gene: 9. CDR1 is MDHEN, CDR2 SYDVKM, per germline. The CDR3 sequence: CASRSGTTTDTQYF. DNA for the CDR3: TGTGCCAGCAGGTCCGGGACTACCACCGATACGCAGTATTTT.

This clonotype was counted many times. The J gene is TRBJ1-2, the V gene TRBV11-2; D is unclear. The CDR3 contains 14 residues. Per the germline V gene, CDR1 is SGHAT and CDR2 is FQNNGV. V lost 5 bases to trimming and J lost 8 bases, with 18 bases between them. CDR3 region: CASSPSPRGGGYTF. For the CDR3, the DNA is TGTGCCAGCAGCCCCTCACCGCGGGGAGGGGGCTACACCTTC. Variable domain in full (rest from reference TRBV11-2 and TRBJ1-2): EAGVAQSPRYKIIEKRQSVAFWCNPISGHATLYWYQQILGQGPKLLIQFQNNGVVDDSQLPKDRFSAERLKGVDSTLKIQPAKLEDSAVYLCASSPSPRGGGYTFGSGTRLTVV.

There are a few counts of this clonotype. The rearrangement joins TRBV12-3 or TRBV12-4 to TRBJ1-2; 8 bases map to TRBD1. This CDR3 contains 15 residues. V trimming: 6 bases; J trimming: 3 bases; junction bases outside the gene matches: 9. CDR3 region: CASRRSGGADYGYTF. The CDR3 DNA is TGTGCCAGCAGACGGTCAGGGGGCGCTGACTATGGCTACACCTTC.

This clonotype was recorded many times. V is TRBV10-2 and J is TRBJ2-5; 9 bases align to TRBD2. The CDR3 spans 15 residues. The ends lost 6 bases at V and 7 bases at J; junction bases unmatched: 12. Per germline, CDR1 WSHSY and CDR2 SAAADI. The CDR3 loop reads CASSPGSGRSTTQYF. The CDR3 DNA reads as TGCGCCAGCAGCCCCGGTAGCGGGAGATCGACGACCCAGTACTTC.

The sample holds many counts of this clonotype. This chain links TRBV27 with TRBJ2-3, with D perhaps TRBD1 (6 bases). This CDR3 is built from 12 residues. Germline V gives CDR1 MNHEY, CDR2 SMNVEV (reference sequence). The V and J ends lost 2 bases and 14 bases respectively, with 14 bases between them. CDR3 protein: CASSLAGARWYF. Written as DNA, the CDR3 is TGTGCCAGCAGTTTAGCAGGGGCCCGGTGGTATTTT.

This clonotype was seen many times. The genes are TRBV6-1 and TRBJ2-6; D is unclear. V gave up 1 base and J gave up 4 bases, with 5 bases separating them. This CDR3 comprises 14 residues. The germline V gene encodes CDR1 MNHNS and CDR2 SASEGT. The CDR3 spells CASSEGVGANVLTF. The CDR3 DNA follows: TGTGCCAGCAGTGAAGGGGTCGGGGCCAACGTCCTGACTTTC.

The chain links TRBV6-2 or TRBV6-3 to TRBJ1-5; D ambiguous. Germline CDR1 reads MNHEY; CDR2 reads SVGEGT. V was trimmed by 0 bases and J by 9 bases, leaving 3 bases between them. The CDR3 covers 11 residues. The DNA of the CDR3 is TGTGCCAGCAGTTACTCGGGGCCCCAGCATTTT. Encoded protein: CASSYSGPQHF.

This clonotype has ten or more counts. V usage is TRBV28 and J usage is TRBJ1-4; 7 bases map to TRBD1. Looked up from germline, CDR1 is MDHEN and CDR2 is SYDVKM. The length of the CDR3 is 15 residues. V dropped 5 bases and J dropped 7; count of bases not matched to a gene: 10. The CDR3: CASSPLGTASEKLFF. The CDR3 DNA reads as TGTGCCAGCAGTCCCCTAGGGACAGCGAGTGAAAAACTGTTTTTT.

This clonotype appeared many times. The V and J genes are TRBV5-1 and TRBJ2-1; 11 positions agree with TRBD2. This CDR3 is 17 amino acids long. CDR1 is SGHRS and CDR2 is YFSETQ in the germline V gene. V was clipped by 1 base and J by 4 bases; unmatched bases: 7. The CDR3 sequence: CASSLLSTSGDYNEQFF. The CDR3 DNA is TGCGCCAGCAGCTTGCTATCGACTAGCGGGGATTACAATGAGCAGTTCTTC.

This clonotype was observed many times. This rearrangement joins TRBV27 to TRBJ2-1, with 7 positions matching TRBD1. CDR3 size: 13 residues. Unmatched junction bases numbered 11, after V lost 5 bases and J lost 13 bases. From germline, CDR1 is MNHEY and CDR2 SMNVEV (reference sequence). The CDR3 here is CASSRDRGPSQFF. CDR3 nucleotide sequence: TGTGCCAGCAGTAGAGATAGGGGGCCTTCTCAGTTCTTC.

This clonotype was detected a few times. V is TRBV7-3 and J is TRBJ2-1; D is possibly TRBD2 (5 bases). With 4 bases removed from V and 0 bases from J, the gap between germline ends came to 19 bases. This CDR3 comprises 18 residues. Germline V gene data show CDR1 as SGHTA and CDR2 as FQGTGA. The CDR3 protein is CASSSHKGAKSSYNEQFF. CDR3 bases: TGTGCCAGCAGCTCGCACAAGGGAGCGAAGAGCTCCTACAATGAGCAGTTCTTC.